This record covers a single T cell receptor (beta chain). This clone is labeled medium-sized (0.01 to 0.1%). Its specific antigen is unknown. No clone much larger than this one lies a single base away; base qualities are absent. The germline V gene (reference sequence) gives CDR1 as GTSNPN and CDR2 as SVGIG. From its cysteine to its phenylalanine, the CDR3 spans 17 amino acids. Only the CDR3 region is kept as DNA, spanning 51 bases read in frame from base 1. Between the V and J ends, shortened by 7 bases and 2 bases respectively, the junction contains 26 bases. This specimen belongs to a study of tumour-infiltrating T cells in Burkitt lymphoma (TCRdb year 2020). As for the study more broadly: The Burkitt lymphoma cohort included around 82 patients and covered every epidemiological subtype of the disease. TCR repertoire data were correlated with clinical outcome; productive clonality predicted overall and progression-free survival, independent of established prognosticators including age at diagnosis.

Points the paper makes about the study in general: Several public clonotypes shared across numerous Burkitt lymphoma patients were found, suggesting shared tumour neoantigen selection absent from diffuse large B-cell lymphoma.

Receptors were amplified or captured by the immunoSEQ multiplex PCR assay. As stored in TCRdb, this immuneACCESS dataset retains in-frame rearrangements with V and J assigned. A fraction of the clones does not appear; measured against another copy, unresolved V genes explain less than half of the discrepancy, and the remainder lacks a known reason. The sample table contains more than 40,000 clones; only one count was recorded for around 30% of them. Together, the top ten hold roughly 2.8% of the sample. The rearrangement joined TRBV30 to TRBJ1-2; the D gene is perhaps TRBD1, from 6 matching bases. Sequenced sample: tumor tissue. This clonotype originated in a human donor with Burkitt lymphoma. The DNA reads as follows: TGTGCCTCAAACAAAGGAATCCAGGGGACACTAAACTATGGCTACACCTTC. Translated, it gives CASNKGIQGTLNYGYTF.